This record covers a single TCR beta chain. The length of the CDR3 is 11 residues. CDR1 and CDR2 (germline): SGHTA, FQGNSA. V lost 5 bases to trimming and J lost 2 bases, with 3 bases between them. The sample belongs to a study of blood T cell repertoires in COVID-19. At the level of the study: The study drew acute and convalescent COVID-19 samples from the United States, Italy and Spain. PBMCs, B-cell-depleted T cells, or T cells provided the cDNA or gDNA that made up the material.

The protocol was immunoSEQ multiplex PCR, while the TCRdb copy is restricted to in-frame clones and leaves out a portion. The data show approximately 89,000 clones, 70% to 90% seen once. The clonotype originates from a woman in her seventies with acute or convalescent COVID-19. The gene calls are TRBV7-2 and TRBJ2-5; no clear D. The sequencing input was peripheral blood. CDR3 amino acids: CASSPQETQYF. The CDR3, as DNA: TGTGCCAGCAGCCCACAAGAGACCCAGTACTTC. The full variable domain, its missing parts supplied by reference TRBV7-2 and TRBJ2-5, is GAGVSQSPSNKVTEKGKDVELRCDPISGHTALYWYRQSLGQGLEFLIYFQGNSAPDKSGLPSDRFSAERTGGSVSTLTIQRTQQEDSAVYLCASSPQETQYFGPGTRLLVL.